Sequencing of this T cell receptor (beta chain) was carried out in a study of T cell repertoires and HLA-DP antigens. Study summary: Transduced HeLa cells presented HLA-DP to CD4+ T cells.

Of note for this clone: As yet, its antigen is unknown.

Primers targeted 54 TRBV and 13 TRBJ segments. For pre-culture CD4+ samples, the target was about 200,000 T cell genomes. The table came from immunoSEQ multiplex PCR; TCRdb's copy has only in-frame clones and leaves some out. The sample lists around 90,000 clones, around nine tenths occurring once. With 2 bases removed from V and 3 bases from J, the gap between germline ends came to 8 bases. Germline V gene sequence: CDR1 SGHVS, CDR2 FNYEAQ. CDR3 length: 13 amino acids. The chain is built from TRBV7-6 and TRBJ2-7; no clear D gene. Sequenced input: CD4+ T cells from PBMCs. The TCR originated in a man aged 50 or older in good health and CMV-seronegative. The CDR3 loop reads CASSLTERYEQYF. Here the CDR3 DNA reads TGTGCCAGCAGCTTAACGGAACGCTACGAGCAGTACTTC.